This T cell receptor (beta chain) was identified during a study of cytomegalovirus exposure and HLA in healthy donors. Study-wide results and caveats: Presence/absence comparisons presumed near-even sequencing depth among donors.

Trimming cost V 6 bases and J 0 bases; bases outside gene matches: 15. The CDR3 extends over 19 amino acids. CDR1 SNHLY and CDR2 FYNNEI come from the germline V gene. Primers: 60 Vbeta forward and 13 Jbeta reverse. Some clones are missing from TCRdb's copy, which holds only in-frame ones; the method was immunoSEQ multiplex PCR. The repertoire holds 170,000 or so clones, with 80% as singletons. Turning to this clone: The antigen remains unidentified.

The chain uses TRBV2 and TRBJ1-5; 9 nucleotides agree with TRBD1. The TCR was taken from a woman aged 45-65 years in good health and CMV-seropositive. Sequenced sample: PBMCs. The CDR3 reads CASRPTGTGRFNSNQPQHF. CDR3 DNA: TGTGCCAGCAGGCCTACCGGGACAGGGCGGTTCAATAGCAATCAGCCCCAGCATTTT.